This TCR beta chain was retrieved from a study of read filtering for tumor transcriptome and immune sequencing. Background on the study: After DNase treatment, RNA was made into whole-transcriptome libraries.

The library was built from approximately 400 ng RNA with molecular barcoded adaptors for alpha/delta and beta/gamma chains. TCRdb recomputed calls from the reads with MiXCR, one row per CDR3 protein. The sample carries around 130,000 distinct CDR3 sequences, roughly 13% recorded once. This clonotype has a handful of counts. Its antigen is undetermined. This sequence may be a read error, since a much larger clone differs from it by one base. Study-wide points: IR-seq and RNA-seq agreed better without single-read clonotypes.

This CDR3 region has 13 residues. Germline loops: CDR1 DFQATT, CDR2 SNEGSKA (reference sequence). The clonotype comes from a donor at least 40 years old with multiple myeloma. This rearrangement joins TRBV20-1 to TRBJ2-4; no clear D gene. The specimen was a population of CD138-negative cells sorted from bone marrow. The CDR3 nucleotides are TGCAGTGCTAGAGCCGAAGAGGCAAACACTCAGTACTTC. Translated: CSARAEEANTQYF.